The present entry profiles one T cell receptor beta chain with its context. The data were produced by immunoSEQ multiplex PCR, yet TCRdb's version contains in-frame clones alone and is incomplete. The sample lists about 64,000 clones, 80% to 95% occurring once. Trimming took off 1 base at V and 5 bases at J, with 8 bases between the two ends. There are 14 residues in the CDR3. Germline loops: CDR1 SGHDN, CDR2 FVKESK. The sample comes from a study of blood T cell repertoires in COVID-19. Looking at the study overall: PBMCs, B-cell-depleted T cells, or T cells were the source of the cDNA or gDNA that made up the material.

The chain combines TRBV14 with TRBJ2-2; weak D call: TRBD1 (5 bases). Sequencing was done on a sample of peripheral blood. This receptor was taken from an elderly woman with active COVID-19. CDR3 region: CASSQGGRTGELFF. The DNA for the CDR3 is TGTGCCAGCAGCCAAGGGGGCAGGACCGGGGAGCTGTTTTTT.